This is a list of T cell receptor beta chains from one sample in a study of OX40 agonist ivuxolimab in advanced cancers. The assay was immunoSEQ multiplex PCR, and TCRdb's table has in-frame clones only and misses some. The sample holds about 62,000 clones, 65% to 90% seen once. Specimen: CD4+ or CD8+ T cells sorted from blood, collected in a trial of the OX40 agonist ivuxolimab. Receptors originate from an adult with an advanced solid tumor such as melanoma, head and neck, liver or kidney cancer. Each CDR3 is given with its conserved first and last residue. D genes are given only for firm matches. Not all rows give a size; the values are once, few, many and, for expanded clones, a class.

CDR3	DNA	V	D	size	J
CASSRDRVGTDTQYF	TGTGCCAGCAGCAGGGACAGGGTAGGCACAGATACGCAGTATTTT	TRBV5-8	TRBD1	NA	TRBJ2-3
CSVAYRGGDEQYF	TGCAGCGTTGCTTACAGGGGAGGCGACGAGCAGTACTTC	TRBV29-1	NA	NA	TRBJ2-7
CASSVAMDSGNTIYF	TGTGCCAGCAGCGTAGCTATGGACTCTGGAAACACCATATATTTT	TRBV9	NA	NA	TRBJ1-3
CASSIVAGGRETQYF	TGTGCCAGTAGTATCGTCGCGGGGGGCCGGGAGACCCAGTACTTC	TRBV19	TRBD2	NA	TRBJ2-5
CASSLGVRGYTF	TGTGCCAGCTCACTAGGGGTGCGCGGCTACACCTTC	TRBV18	NA	NA	TRBJ1-2
CASSTGFGAEAFF	TGTGCCAGCAGTACAGGGTTCGGCGCTGAAGCTTTCTTT	TRBV6-5	NA	NA	TRBJ1-1
CASSIDSSGNTGELFF	TGTGCCAGTAGTATAGATTCCAGCGGGAACACCGGGGAGCTGTTTTTT	TRBV19	NA	NA	TRBJ2-2
CASSLVPSGNNEQFF	TGCGCCAGCAGCTTGGTTCCTAGCGGGAACAATGAGCAGTTCTTC	TRBV5-1	TRBD2	NA	TRBJ2-1
CASSPGRAPNTEAFF	TGTGCCAGCTCACCTGGGAGGGCCCCGAACACTGAAGCTTTCTTT	TRBV18	NA	NA	TRBJ1-1
CASSLDGTVNSPLHF	TGTGCCAGCAGCTTGGACGGGACAGTAAATTCACCCCTCCACTTT	TRBV5-4	TRBD1	NA	TRBJ1-6
CASSLAPGANQPQHF	TGCGCCAGCAGCTTGGCCCCGGGGGCCAATCAGCCCCAGCATTTT	TRBV5-1	NA	NA	TRBJ1-5
CASSDNEKLFF	TGCGCCAGCAGCGATAATGAAAAACTGTTTTTT	TRBV5-1	NA	NA	TRBJ1-4
CASSFPNQETQYF	TGTGCCAGCAGTTTCCCCAACCAAGAGACCCAGTACTTC	TRBV28	NA	once	TRBJ2-5
CASINRTGAGYTF	TGTGCCAGCATCAACCGGACAGGGGCTGGCTACACCTTC	TRBV2	TRBD1	NA	TRBJ1-2
CASSQDAQGDIGAFF	TGCGCCAGCAGCCAAGATGCGCAGGGCGACATTGGAGCTTTCTTT	TRBV4-1	NA	NA	TRBJ1-1
CASTLTAALAQNTEAFF	TGTGCCAGCACATTGACGGCAGCCCTTGCCCAGAACACTGAAGCTTTCTTT	TRBV7-2	NA	NA	TRBJ1-1
CASSSFGTPSPNTEAFF	TGCGCCAGCAGCTCCTTCGGGACCCCGAGCCCGAACACTGAAGCTTTCTTT	TRBV5-1	NA	NA	TRBJ1-1
CASSLSRAMQGEQFF	TGTGCCAGCAGCTTATCCCGGGCCATGCAGGGTGAGCAGTTCTTC	TRBV11-3	NA	NA	TRBJ2-1
CASSRTGLTNEKLFF	TGTGCCAGCAGCCGCACCGGCTTAACTAATGAAAAACTGTTTTTT	TRBV7-2	NA	once	TRBJ1-4
CASSQEGRARYEKLFF	TGTGCCAGCAGCCAAGAAGGCAGGGCGAGATACGAAAAACTGTTTTTT	TRBV4-2	NA	NA	TRBJ1-4
CASRSGGSGGTDTQYF	TGCGCCAGCAGGAGCGGGGGGTCGGGTGGCACAGATACGCAGTATTTT	TRBV5-1	TRBD2	NA	TRBJ2-3
CASSLGGTAGNTIYF	TGCGCCAGCAGCTTGGGGGGGACAGCTGGAAACACCATATATTTT	TRBV5-1	TRBD1	NA	TRBJ1-3
CASSLARNTEAFF	TGTGCCAGCAGCTTAGCTAGGAACACTGAAGCTTTCTTT	TRBV7-9	NA	NA	TRBJ1-1
CASTPTREFGADTQYF	TGTGCCAGCACGCCTACCCGGGAATTTGGCGCAGATACGCAGTATTTT	TRBV28	NA	NA	TRBJ2-3
CASSQQVGLAGSRFTDTQYF	TGCGCCAGCAGCCAACAAGTTGGACTAGCGGGCTCCCGATTCACAGATACGCAGTATTTT	TRBV4-3	TRBD2	NA	TRBJ2-3
CASSIATGNTGELFF	TGTGCCAGTAGTATAGCAACAGGGAACACCGGGGAGCTGTTTTTT	TRBV19	NA	NA	TRBJ2-2
CATRPTPLQGMISGELFF	TGTGCCACCAGACCCACCCCCCTGCAGGGTATGATCTCCGGGGAGCTGTTTTTT	TRBV19	NA	NA	TRBJ2-2
CASTAGQVQEQYF	TGTGCCAGCACTGCCGGACAGGTTCAAGAGCAGTACTTC	TRBV2	TRBD1	NA	TRBJ2-7
CAISTQGNYGYTF	TGTGCCATCAGCACACAGGGTAACTATGGCTACACCTTC	TRBV10-3	NA	NA	TRBJ1-2
CASISSRSGGDQETQYF	TGCGCCAGTATCTCGTCGCGGAGCGGGGGGGACCAAGAGACCCAGTACTTC	TRBV5-1	TRBD2	NA	TRBJ2-5
CASSSEGASPSYEQYF	TGTGCCAGCAGCTCAGAAGGGGCCTCACCCTCCTACGAGCAGTACTTC	TRBV11-2	NA	NA	TRBJ2-7